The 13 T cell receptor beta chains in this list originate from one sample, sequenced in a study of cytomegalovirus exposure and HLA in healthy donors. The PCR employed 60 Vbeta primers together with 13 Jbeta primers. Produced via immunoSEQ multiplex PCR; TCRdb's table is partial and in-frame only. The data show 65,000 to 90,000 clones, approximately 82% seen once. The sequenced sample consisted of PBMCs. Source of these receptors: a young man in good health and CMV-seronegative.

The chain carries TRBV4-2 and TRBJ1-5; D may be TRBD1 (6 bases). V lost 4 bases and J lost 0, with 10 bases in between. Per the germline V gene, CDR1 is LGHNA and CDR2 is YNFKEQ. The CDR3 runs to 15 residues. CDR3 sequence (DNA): TGTGCCAGCAGCCCCACAGGGAATAGCAATCAGCCCCAGCATTTT. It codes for CASSPTGNSNQPQHF.

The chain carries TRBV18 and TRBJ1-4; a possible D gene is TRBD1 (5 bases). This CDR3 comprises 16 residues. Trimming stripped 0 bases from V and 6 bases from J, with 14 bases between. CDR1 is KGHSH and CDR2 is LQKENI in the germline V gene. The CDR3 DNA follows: TGTGCCAGCTCACCACCGGGTCAGGGTGGTGATGAAAAACTGTTTTTT. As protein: CASSPPGQGGDEKLFF. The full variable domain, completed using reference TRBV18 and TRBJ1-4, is NAGVMQNPRHLVRRRGQEARLRCSPMKGHSHVYWYRQLPEEGLKFMVYLQKENIIDESGMPKERFSAEFPKEGPSILRIQQVVRGDSAAYFCASSPPGQGGDEKLFFGSGTQLSVL.

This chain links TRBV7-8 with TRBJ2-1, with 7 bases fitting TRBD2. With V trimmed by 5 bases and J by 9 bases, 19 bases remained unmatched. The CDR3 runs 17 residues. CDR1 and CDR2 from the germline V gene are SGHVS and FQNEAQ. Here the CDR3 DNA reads TGTGCCAGCAGCCCTCATCCCGGACTAGACGGGGTTAGTGAGCAGTTCTTC. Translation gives CASSPHPGLDGVSEQFF.

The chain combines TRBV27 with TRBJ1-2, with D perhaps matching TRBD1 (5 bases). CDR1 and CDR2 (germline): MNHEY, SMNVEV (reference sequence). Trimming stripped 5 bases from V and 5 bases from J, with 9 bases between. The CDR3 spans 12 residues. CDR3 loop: CASSPQGYGYTF. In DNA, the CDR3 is TGTGCCAGCAGTCCGCAGGGATATGGCTACACCTTC.

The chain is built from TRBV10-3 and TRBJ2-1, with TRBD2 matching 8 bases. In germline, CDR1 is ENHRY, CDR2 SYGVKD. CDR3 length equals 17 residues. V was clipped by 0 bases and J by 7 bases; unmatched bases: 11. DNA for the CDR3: TGTGCCATCAGTGAGTCCCTTGGCGGGAGGATGAGAAATGAGCAGTTCTTC. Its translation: CAISESLGGRMRNEQFF.

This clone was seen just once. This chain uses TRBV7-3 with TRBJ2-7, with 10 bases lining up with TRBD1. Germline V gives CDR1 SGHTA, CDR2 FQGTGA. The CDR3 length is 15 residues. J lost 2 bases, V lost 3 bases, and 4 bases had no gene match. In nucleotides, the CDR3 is TGTGCCAGCAGCTTGGGACAGGGGTTAGCCTACGAGCAGTACTTC. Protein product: CASSLGQGLAYEQYF.

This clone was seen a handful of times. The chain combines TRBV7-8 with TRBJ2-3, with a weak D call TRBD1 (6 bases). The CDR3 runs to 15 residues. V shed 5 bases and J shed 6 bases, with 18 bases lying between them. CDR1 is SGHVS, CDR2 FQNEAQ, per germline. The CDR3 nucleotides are TGTGCCAGCAGCCACAGGGTCTACGGGTCTGATACGCAGTATTTT. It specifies CASSHRVYGSDTQYF.

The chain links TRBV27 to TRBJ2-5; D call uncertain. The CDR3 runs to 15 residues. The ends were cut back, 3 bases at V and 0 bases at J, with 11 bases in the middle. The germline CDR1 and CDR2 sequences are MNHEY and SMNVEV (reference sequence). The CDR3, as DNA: TGTGCCAGCAGTTTGTCAGGCGCGTACCAAGAGACCCAGTACTTC. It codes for CASSLSGAYQETQYF.

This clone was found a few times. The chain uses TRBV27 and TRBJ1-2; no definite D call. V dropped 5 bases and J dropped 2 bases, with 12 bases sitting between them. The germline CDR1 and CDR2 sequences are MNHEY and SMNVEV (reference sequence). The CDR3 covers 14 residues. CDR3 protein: CASSPSRANYGYTF. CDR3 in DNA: TGTGCCAGCAGTCCGAGTCGAGCCAACTATGGCTACACCTTC.

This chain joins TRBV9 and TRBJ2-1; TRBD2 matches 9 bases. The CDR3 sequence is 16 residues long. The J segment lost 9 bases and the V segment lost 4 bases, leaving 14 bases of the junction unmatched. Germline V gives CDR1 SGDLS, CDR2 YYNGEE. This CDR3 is CASSPGGGRGASEQFF. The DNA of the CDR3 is TGTGCCAGCAGCCCAGGAGGCGGGAGGGGGGCGTCTGAGCAGTTCTTC.

The chain's CDR3 is CASRSTGFSTYEQYF. The CDR3 DNA follows: TGTGCCAGCAGATCTACAGGGTTTTCGACCTACGAGCAGTACTTC. This chain uses TRBV6-6 with TRBJ2-7; D is perhaps TRBD1 (6 bases). Trimming shortened V by 6 bases and J by 2 bases, and 17 bases separated the two germline ends. CDR1 MNHNY and CDR2 SVGAGI come from the germline V gene (reference sequence). The CDR3 has 15 residues.

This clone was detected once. CDR3 region: CASSDGPGTENGYTF. In DNA form, the CDR3 reads TGTGCCAGCAGCGATGGACCCGGGACAGAGAATGGCTACACCTTC. The J gene is TRBJ1-2, the V gene TRBV7-9; 7 nucleotides agree with TRBD1. The J segment lost 6 bases and the V segment lost 5 bases, leaving 12 bases of the junction unmatched. The CDR3 runs to 15 residues. Germline-derived CDR1 and CDR2 are SEHNR and FQNEAQ (reference sequence).

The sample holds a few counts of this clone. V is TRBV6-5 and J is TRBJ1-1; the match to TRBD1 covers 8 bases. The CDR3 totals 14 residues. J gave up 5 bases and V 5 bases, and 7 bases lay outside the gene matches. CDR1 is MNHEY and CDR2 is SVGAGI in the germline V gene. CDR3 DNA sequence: TGTGCCAGCAGTCAGGGGGCGTCGGGAACTGAAGCTTTCTTT. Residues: CASSQGASGTEAFF.